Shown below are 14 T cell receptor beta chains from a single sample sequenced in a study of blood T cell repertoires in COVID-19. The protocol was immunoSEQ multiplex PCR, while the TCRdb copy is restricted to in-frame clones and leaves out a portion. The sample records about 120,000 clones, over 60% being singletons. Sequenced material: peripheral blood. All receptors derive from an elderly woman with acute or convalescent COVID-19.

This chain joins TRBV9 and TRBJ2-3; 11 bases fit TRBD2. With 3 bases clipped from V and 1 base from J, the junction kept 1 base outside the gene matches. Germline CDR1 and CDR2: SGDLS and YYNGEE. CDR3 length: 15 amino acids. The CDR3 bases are TGTGCCAGCAGCGCGACTAGCGGGGGCACAGATACGCAGTATTTT. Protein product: CASSATSGGTDTQYF.

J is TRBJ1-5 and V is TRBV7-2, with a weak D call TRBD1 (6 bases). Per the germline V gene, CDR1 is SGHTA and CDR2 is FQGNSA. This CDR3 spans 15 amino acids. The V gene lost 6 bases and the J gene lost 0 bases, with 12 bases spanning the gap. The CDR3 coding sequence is TGTGCCAGCAGACTCAACAGGGATAGCAATCAGCCCCAGCATTTT. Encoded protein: CASRLNRDSNQPQHF.

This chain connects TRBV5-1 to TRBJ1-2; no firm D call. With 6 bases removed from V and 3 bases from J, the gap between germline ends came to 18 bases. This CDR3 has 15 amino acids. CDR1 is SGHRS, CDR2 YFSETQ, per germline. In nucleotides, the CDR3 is TGCGCCAGCAATCCGAACGGACTCCCTGACTATGGCTACACCTTC. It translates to CASNPNGLPDYGYTF. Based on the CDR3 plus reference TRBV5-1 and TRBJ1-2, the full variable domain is KAGVTQTPRYLIKTRGQQVTLSCSPISGHRSVSWYQQTPGQGLQFLFEYFSETQRNKGNFPGRFSGRQFSNSRSEMNVSTLELGDSALYLCASNPNGLPDYGYTFGSGTRLTVV.

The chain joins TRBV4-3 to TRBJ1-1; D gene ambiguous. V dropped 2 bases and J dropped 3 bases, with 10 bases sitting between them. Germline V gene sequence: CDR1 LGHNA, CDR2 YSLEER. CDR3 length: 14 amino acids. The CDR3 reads CASSQRRRDTEAFF. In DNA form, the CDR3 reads TGCGCCAGCAGCCAAAGGCGGAGAGACACTGAAGCTTTCTTT.

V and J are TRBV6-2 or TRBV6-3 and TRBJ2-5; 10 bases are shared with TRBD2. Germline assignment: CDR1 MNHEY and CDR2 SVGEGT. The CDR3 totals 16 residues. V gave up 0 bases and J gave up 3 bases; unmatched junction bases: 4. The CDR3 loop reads CASSYSGTSVKETQYF. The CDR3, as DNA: TGTGCCAGCAGTTACTCGGGGACTAGCGTCAAAGAGACCCAGTACTTC.

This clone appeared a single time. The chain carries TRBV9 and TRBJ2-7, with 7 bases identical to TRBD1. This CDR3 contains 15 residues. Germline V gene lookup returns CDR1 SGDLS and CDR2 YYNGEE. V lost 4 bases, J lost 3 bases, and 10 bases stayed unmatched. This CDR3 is CASSSRGGAFYEQYF. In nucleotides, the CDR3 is TGTGCCAGCAGCTCCCGAGGGGGCGCCTTCTACGAGCAGTACTTC.

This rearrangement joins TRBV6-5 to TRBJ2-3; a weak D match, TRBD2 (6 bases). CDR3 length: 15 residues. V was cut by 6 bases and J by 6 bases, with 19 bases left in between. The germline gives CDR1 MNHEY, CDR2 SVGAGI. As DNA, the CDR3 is TGTGCCAGCAGAGGTAACAGCGGGCGGGTGGATACGCAGTATTTT. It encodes CASRGNSGRVDTQYF.

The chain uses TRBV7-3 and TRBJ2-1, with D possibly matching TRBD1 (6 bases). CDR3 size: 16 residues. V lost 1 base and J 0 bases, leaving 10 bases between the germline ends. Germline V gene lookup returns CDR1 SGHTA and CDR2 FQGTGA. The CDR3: CASSLMRGSSYNEQFF. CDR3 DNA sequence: TGTGCCAGCAGCTTAATGAGGGGGAGCTCCTACAATGAGCAGTTCTTC.

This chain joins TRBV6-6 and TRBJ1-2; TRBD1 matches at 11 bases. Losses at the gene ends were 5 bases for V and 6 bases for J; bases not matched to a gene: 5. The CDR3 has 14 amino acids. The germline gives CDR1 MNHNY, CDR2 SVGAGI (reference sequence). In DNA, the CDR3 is TGTGCCAGCAGTCCTGGACAGGGGGCGGATGGCTACACCTTC. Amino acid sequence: CASSPGQGADGYTF.

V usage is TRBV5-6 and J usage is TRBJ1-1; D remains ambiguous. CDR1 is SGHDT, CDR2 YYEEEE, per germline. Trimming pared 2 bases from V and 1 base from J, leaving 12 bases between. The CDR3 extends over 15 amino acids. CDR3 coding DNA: TGTGCCAGCAGCTTTCCCACGTCACAGAACACTGAAGCTTTCTTT. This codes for CASSFPTSQNTEAFF.

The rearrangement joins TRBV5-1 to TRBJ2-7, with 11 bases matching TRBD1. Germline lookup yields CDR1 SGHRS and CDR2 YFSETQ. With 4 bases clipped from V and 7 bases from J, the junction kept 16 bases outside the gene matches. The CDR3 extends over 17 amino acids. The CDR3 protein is CASSLRSTGQGAGEQYF. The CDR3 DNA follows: TGCGCCAGCAGCCTTCGGTCCACAGGACAGGGGGCAGGAGAGCAGTACTTC.

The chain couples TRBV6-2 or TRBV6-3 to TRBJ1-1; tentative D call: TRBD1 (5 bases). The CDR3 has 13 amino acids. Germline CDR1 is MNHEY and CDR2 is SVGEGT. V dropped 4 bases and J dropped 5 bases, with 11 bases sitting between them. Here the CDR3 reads CASSFGGVTEAFF. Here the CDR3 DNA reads TGTGCCAGCAGTTTCGGGGGAGTGACTGAAGCTTTCTTT.

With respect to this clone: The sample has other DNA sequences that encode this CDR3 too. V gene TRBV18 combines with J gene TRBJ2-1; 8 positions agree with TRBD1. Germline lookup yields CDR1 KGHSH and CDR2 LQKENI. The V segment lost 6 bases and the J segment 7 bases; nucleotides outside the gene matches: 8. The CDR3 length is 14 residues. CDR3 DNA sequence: TGTGCCAGCTCCCCCAGACAGGGGAGAAATGAGCAGTTCTTC. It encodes CASSPRQGRNEQFF.

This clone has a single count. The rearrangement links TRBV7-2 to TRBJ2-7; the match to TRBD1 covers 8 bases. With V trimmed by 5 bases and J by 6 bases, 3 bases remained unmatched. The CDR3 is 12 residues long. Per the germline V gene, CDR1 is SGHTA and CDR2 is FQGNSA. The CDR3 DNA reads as TGTGCCAGCAGCCCGGGGACAGGCGAGCAGTACTTC. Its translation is CASSPGTGEQYF.